This record concerns one T cell receptor beta chain sequence. What antigen it recognizes has not been identified. Qualities for individual bases were not recorded, and no much larger clone is one base off. The data derive from a study of early T cells in non-severe SARS-CoV-2 infection (dated by TCRdb to the early 2020s). General notes on the study: Because TCR sequencing relied on bulk RNA taken from unsorted whole blood, pairing of alpha and beta chains was not possible. What the authors observed across the whole study: VDJdb matching was skewed toward anti-spike CD8 responses and likely underestimated virus-specific expansions by missing private and CD4 specificities.

The germline V gene (reference sequence) supplies CDR1 LNHDA and CDR2 SQIVND. Taken from cysteine to phenylalanine, the CDR3 has 15 residues. Of all the DNA, just the CDR3 is kept, 45 bases in frame from base 1. V loses 1 base, J loses 3 bases, and the germline ends lie 13 bases apart. Receptor libraries were prepared by 5' RACE. These reads were obtained on a NextSeq 500. Unique molecular identifiers were attached to individual cDNA molecules in the TCR library protocol so that sequencing error and PCR bias could be corrected. Both TCR alpha and beta chains were sequenced, and tight co-correlation was observed between alpha and beta sequence abundances in each sample. The original methods were these. Decombinator V4 was used to annotate TCR sequences for V gene, J gene and CDR3. TCRs were defined as expanded if a significant change between any two time points was detected under a Poisson model with p below 0.0001. TCR abundances were normalised to the total number of TCRs sequenced in each sample and reported as counts per million. MAIT TCRs were defined by TRAV1-2 paired with TRAJ12, TRAJ20 or TRAJ33, and iNKT TCRs by TRAV10 paired with TRAJ18. VDJdb, accessed 1 November 2021, was searched for CMV, EBV and SARS-CoV-2 annotated TCRs, excluding TCRs annotated for multiple antigens. TCRdb itself trimmed the public reads at Q25 with fastp, ran MiXCR and retained productive beta chains. Each entry is one CDR3 protein sequence, shown with its most common DNA and genes. TCRdb assigned the V and J calls; the authors' analysis was not used. This sample gives around 65,000 distinct CDR3 sequences in total; roughly an eighth of them show up just once. The ten largest clones add up to under 1.5% of the sample.

A case-control design nested within a healthcare worker cohort in London, UK, was used, with weekly nasopharyngeal swab PCR tests and blood sampling performed. Healthcare workers were recruited between 23 and 31 March 2020, during the week of the UK lockdown, and were followed weekly for up to about 15 weeks. The clonotype comes from an adult who was a healthcare worker with PCR-confirmed SARS-CoV-2 infection or an uninfected control (not recorded which). Recombination connected TRBV19 to TRBJ2-7, with the D call perhaps TRBD1 or TRBD2, as 5 bases match in each case. Sequenced here: whole blood, sampled at baseline. The encoded CDR3 is CASSIGDHGDYEQYF. The nucleotide sequence reads TGTGCCAGTAGTATAGGGGACCACGGGGACTACGAGCAGTACTTC. Here the CDR3 is joined to the reference TRBV19 and TRBJ2-7 genes, and the full variable domain is: DGGITQSPKYLFRKEGQNVTLSCEQNLNHDAMYWYRQDPGQGLRLIYYSQIVNDFQKGDIAEGYSVSREKKESFPLTVTSAQKNPTAFYLCASSIGDHGDYEQYFGPGTRLTVT.